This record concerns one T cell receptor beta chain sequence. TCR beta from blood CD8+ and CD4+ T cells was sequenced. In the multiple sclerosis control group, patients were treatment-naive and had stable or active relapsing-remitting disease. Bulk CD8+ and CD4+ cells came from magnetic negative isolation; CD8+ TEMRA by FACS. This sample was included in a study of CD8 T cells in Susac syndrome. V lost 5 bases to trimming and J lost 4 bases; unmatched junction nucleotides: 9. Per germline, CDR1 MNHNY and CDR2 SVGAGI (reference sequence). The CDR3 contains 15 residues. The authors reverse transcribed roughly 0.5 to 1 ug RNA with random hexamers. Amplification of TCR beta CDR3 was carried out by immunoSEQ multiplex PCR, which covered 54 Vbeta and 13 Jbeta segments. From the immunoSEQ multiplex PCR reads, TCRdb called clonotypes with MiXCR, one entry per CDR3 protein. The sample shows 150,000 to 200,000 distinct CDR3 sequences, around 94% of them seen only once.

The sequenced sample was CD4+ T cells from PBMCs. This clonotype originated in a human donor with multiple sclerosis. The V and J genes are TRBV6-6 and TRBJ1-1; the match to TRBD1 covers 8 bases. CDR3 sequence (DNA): TGTGCCAGCAGTAGCGGCAGGGGGCGAAGCACTGAAGCTTTCTTT. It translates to CASSSGRGRSTEAFF.